Reported below is one T cell receptor (beta chain). Its target is not known. Germline assignment: CDR1 MNHEY and CDR2 SVGAGI. Trimming pared 8 bases from V and 2 bases from J, leaving 19 bases between. The CDR3 has 15 residues. This sample was taken from a study of cytomegalovirus exposure and HLA in healthy donors. Here immunoSEQ multiplex PCR was the method, and the copy in TCRdb shows in-frame clones only, minus some. In the table there are 150,000 to 200,000 clones, around 96% of which are singletons. Regarding the study as a whole: In a later analysis, first-cohort TCR clusters were found to tend to co-occur in the 100 to 150 validation repertoires. Some TCR beta chains (164 of them) were listed as cytomegalovirus-associated.

The specimen sequenced was PBMCs. This TCR derives from a woman aged 18-29 years in good health and CMV-seronegative. This rearrangement joins TRBV6-5 to TRBJ2-7; possibly TRBD2 for D (7 bases). In nucleotides, the CDR3 is TGTGCCAGCGGGGCCCGGTGGGGGGGGCCCTACGAGCAGTACTTC. Its protein product is CASGARWGGPYEQYF.